These T cell receptor beta chains were read from a single sample in a study of CD8 T cells in ankylosing spondylitis. TCRdb processed the 5' RACE reads anew with MiXCR; each CDR3 protein has one entry. The data contain about 540,000 distinct CDR3 sequences, roughly 12% of them singletons. Sequenced input: blood, either unsorted or a sorted T cell fraction (not recorded which). The source is a male donor with ankylosing spondylitis. The conserved cysteine and the conserved F or W are not part of the CDR3 here. Fields, in order: CDR3 protein, V gene, clone size. Clone size is given for some rows only: seen once, a few or many times, or a class if the clone is expanded.

CDR3: ASSRTSGSINEQF; V: TRBV11-3; size: NA
CDR3: ASGRDRDPNEQF; V: TRBV2; size: NA
CDR3: SARTGSGRGNTGELF; V: TRBV20-1; size: few
CDR3: ASSYSGTSGQETQY; V: TRBV6-5; size: NA
CDR3: ASSPSGDRGLETQY; V: TRBV11-2; size: few
CDR3: ASSEGGRASYNEQF; V: TRBV2; size: NA
CDR3: SARLAGTWNEQF; V: TRBV20-1; size: NA
CDR3: ASSKGGGLAGVPETQY; V: TRBV21-1; size: NA
CDR3: ATARLGTDTQY; V: TRBV24-1; size: NA
CDR3: ASSLVQGSSNTGELF; V: TRBV7-9; size: few
CDR3: ATSDARASGAYEQY; V: TRBV24-1; size: many
CDR3: ASRPGQGGVPGYNEQF; V: TRBV2; size: few
CDR3: SGGRAQSNYGYT; V: TRBV29-1; size: many
CDR3: ASSPGGDGTGGNNEQF; V: TRBV12-3/TRBV12-4; size: NA
CDR3: SARVQGLSYQPQH; V: TRBV20-1; size: NA
CDR3: SASVGLNYNEQF; V: TRBV20-1; size: few
CDR3: ASSLSNWAGGPNEQF; V: TRBV4-1; size: many
CDR3: SARGGTSGSYRAYEQY; V: TRBV20-1; size: NA
CDR3: ASSVDDRPGEQF; V: TRBV9; size: NA
CDR3: AATSGIDNEQF; V: TRBV10-3; size: NA